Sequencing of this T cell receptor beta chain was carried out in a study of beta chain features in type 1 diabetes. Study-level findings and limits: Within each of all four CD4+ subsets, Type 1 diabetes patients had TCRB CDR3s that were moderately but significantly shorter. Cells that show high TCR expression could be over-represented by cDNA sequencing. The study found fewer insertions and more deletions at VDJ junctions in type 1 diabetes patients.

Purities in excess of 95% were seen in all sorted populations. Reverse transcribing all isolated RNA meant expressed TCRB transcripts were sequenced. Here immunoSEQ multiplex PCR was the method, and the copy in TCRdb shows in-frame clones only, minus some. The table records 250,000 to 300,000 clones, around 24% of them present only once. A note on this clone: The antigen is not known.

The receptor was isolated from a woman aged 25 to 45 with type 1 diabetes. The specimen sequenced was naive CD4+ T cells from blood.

The CDR3 sequence is CSVEGGIYEQYF. The CDR3 DNA sequence: TGCAGCGTTGAAGGGGGCATCTACGAGCAGTACTTC. The J gene is TRBJ2-5, the V gene TRBV29-1; D may be TRBD1 (5 bases). The J call is in doubt because the DNA end fits TRBJ2-7 better. The CDR3 spans 12 residues. Germline assignment: CDR1 SQVTM and CDR2 ANQGSEA.